These 9 T cell receptor beta chains were all obtained from the same sample, sequenced in a study of blood T cell repertoires in COVID-19. TCRdb's table, derived via immunoSEQ multiplex PCR, lists solely in-frame clones and lacks some. The data show 95,000 to 150,000 clones, about four fifths seen once. The sequenced sample consisted of peripheral blood. These receptors all come from an older woman with acute or convalescent COVID-19.

V gene TRBV7-9 combines with J gene TRBJ1-6, with TRBD1 matching over 7 bases. V was pared by 4 bases and J by 7 bases, with 10 bases of the junction left unmatched. The CDR3 length is 16 residues. Germline CDR1 and CDR2: SEHNR and FQNEAQ (reference sequence). The CDR3 DNA reads as TGTGCCAGCAGCTCGGACCCCAGGGGGATGAATTCACCCCTCCACTTT. This gives the protein CASSSDPRGMNSPLHF.

This clone has only one observation. This chain uses TRBV7-2 with TRBJ2-5, with 8 bases matching TRBD1. CDR1 SGHTA and CDR2 FQGNSA come from the germline V gene. The CDR3 extends over 16 amino acids. Trimming at V came to 5 bases and at J to 1 base, leaving 9 bases not matched to a gene. The CDR3 bases are TGTGCCAGCAGCGCTCGGACAGGGTTTGGCCAAGAGACCCAGTACTTC. This translates into CASSARTGFGQETQYF.

This sequence joins TRBV6-1 and TRBJ1-1, with TRBD1 as a possible D gene (6 bases). The V gene lost 6 bases and the J gene lost 6 bases, with 17 bases spanning the gap. The CDR3 has 14 amino acids. Germline lookup yields CDR1 MNHNS and CDR2 SASEGT. CDR3 nucleotide sequence: TGTGCCAGCAGCCTTTACGGGGGGGGGCCTGAAGCTTTCTTT. The encoded protein is CASSLYGGGPEAFF.

The chain carries TRBV19 and TRBJ2-4; maybe TRBD2 (6 bases). Trimming left V 5 bases short and J 0 bases short, with 14 bases between. Germline V gene data show CDR1 as LNHDA and CDR2 as SQIVND (reference sequence). The CDR3 runs 16 residues. CDR3 DNA: TGTGCCAGTAGTTCCTCCGGGACTTTAGCCAAAAACATTCAGTACTTC. Protein product: CASSSSGTLAKNIQYF.

This chain connects TRBV7-9 to TRBJ2-1, with 9 nucleotides matching TRBD1. With V trimmed by 6 bases and J by 8 bases, 20 bases remained unmatched. The CDR3 totals 18 residues. Looked up from germline, CDR1 is SEHNR and CDR2 is FQNEAQ (reference sequence). As DNA, the CDR3 is TGTGCCAGCAGAGGCCCCGGGACAGGGATCTTGTCAAGGGATGAGCAGTTCTTC. Translation gives CASRGPGTGILSRDEQFF.

The chain is built from TRBV11-3 and TRBJ2-5, with 10 bases fitting TRBD2. Losses at the gene ends were 5 bases for V and 4 bases for J; bases not matched to a gene: 16. The CDR3 is made up of 18 amino acids. The V gene's germline CDR1 is SGHNT and CDR2 YENEEA. The CDR3 coding sequence is TGTGCCAGCAGCCGAGGCAACTTAGCGGGGGGAGCGAGAGAGACCCAGTACTTC. This encodes CASSRGNLAGGARETQYF.

The V and J genes are TRBV6-2 or TRBV6-3 and TRBJ1-6, with D unresolved. Germline loops: CDR1 MNHEY, CDR2 SVGEGT. The CDR3 is 14 amino acids. The V end lost 0 bases, the J end lost 7 bases, and 7 bases lay between the germline ends. CDR3 nucleotide sequence: TGTGCCAGCAGTTACTCGACAAAAAATTCACCCCTCCACTTT. Translation: CASSYSTKNSPLHF.

CDR3 residues: CASSQDWLAGDYRDTQYF. The CDR3 DNA reads as TGTGCCAGCAGCCAAGATTGGCTAGCGGGGGACTATAGAGATACGCAGTATTTT. This sequence joins TRBV14 and TRBJ2-3; 10 bases align to TRBD2. CDR1 and CDR2 (germline): SGHDN, FVKESK. CDR3 length: 18 amino acids. V shed 0 bases, J shed 5 bases, and the junction held 11 bases outside the gene matches.

The V gene is TRBV5-1, the J gene TRBJ2-7; 7 bases line up with TRBD1. V lost 0 bases to trimming and J lost 4 bases; unmatched junction nucleotides: 10. The CDR3 contains 16 residues. CDR1 is SGHRS and CDR2 is YFSETQ in the germline V gene. The CDR3 nucleotides read TGCGCCAGCAGCTTGGAGAATACGGGACAGTGGTACGAGCAGTACTTC. Encoded protein: CASSLENTGQWYEQYF.